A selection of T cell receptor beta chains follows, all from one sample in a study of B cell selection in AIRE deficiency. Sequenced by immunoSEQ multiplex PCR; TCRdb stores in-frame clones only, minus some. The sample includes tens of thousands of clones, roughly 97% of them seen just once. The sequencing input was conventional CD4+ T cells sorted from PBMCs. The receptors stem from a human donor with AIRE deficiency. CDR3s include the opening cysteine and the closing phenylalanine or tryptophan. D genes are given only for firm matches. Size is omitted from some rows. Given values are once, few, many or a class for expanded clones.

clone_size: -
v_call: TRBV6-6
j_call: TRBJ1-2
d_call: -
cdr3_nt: TGTGCCAGCAGTTACGTAGGAGAGGGCGATGGCTACACCTTC
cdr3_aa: CASSYVGEGDGYTF

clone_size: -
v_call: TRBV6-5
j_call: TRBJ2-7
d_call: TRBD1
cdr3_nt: TGTGCCAGCAGTTACTCGGGACAGGACTACGAGCAGTACTTC
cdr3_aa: CASSYSGQDYEQYF

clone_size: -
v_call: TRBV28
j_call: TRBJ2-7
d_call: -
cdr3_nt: TGTGCCAGCACCCTTAGGGACAAGGTTCCGTACGAGCAGTACTTC
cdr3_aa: CASTLRDKVPYEQYF

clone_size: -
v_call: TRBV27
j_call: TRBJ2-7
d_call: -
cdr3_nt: TGTGCCAGCAGTTTAGTAGGGCCCCAAGAGGCCTACGAGCAGTACTTC
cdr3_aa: CASSLVGPQEAYEQYF

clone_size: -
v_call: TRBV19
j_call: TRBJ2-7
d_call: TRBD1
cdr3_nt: TGTGCCAGTAGTGGGACAGGGTACCACGAGCAGTACTTC
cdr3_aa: CASSGTGYHEQYF

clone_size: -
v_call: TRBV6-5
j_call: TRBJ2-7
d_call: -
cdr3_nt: TGTGCCAGCAGTTACTCAGACAGGGGCGGGGGATACGAGCAGTACTTC
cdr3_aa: CASSYSDRGGGYEQYF

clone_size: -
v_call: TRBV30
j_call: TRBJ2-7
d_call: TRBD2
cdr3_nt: TGTGCCTCATCGACTAGCGGGAACCTGGGGGAGCAGTACTTC
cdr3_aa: CASSTSGNLGEQYF

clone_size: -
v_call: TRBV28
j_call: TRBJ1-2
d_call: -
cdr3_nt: TGTGCCAGCAGTTTAAGTGGCTCAGGGGCCTTCTATGGCTACACCTTC
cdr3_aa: CASSLSGSGAFYGYTF

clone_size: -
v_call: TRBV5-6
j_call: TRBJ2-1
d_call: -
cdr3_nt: TGTGCCAGCATTAGTACAGGATACAATGAGCAGTTCTTC
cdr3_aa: CASISTGYNEQFF

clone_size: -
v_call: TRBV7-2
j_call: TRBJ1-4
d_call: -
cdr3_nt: TGTGCCAGCAGCAATCAGGTTATCGGTGAAAAACTGTTTTTT
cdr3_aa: CASSNQVIGEKLFF

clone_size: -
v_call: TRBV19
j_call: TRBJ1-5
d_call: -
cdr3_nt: TGTGCCAGTACCTTAATGGGGCTGAGTAATCAGCCCCAGCATTTT
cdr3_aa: CASTLMGLSNQPQHF

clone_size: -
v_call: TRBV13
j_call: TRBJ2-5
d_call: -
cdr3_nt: TGTGCCAGCAGCTTAATGGCGACCCAGTACTTC
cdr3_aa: CASSLMATQYF

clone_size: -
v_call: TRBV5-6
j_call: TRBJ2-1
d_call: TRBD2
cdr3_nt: TGTGCCAGCAGCTTGATACTAGCGGGAGGGCCCGATGAGCAGTTCTTC
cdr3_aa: CASSLILAGGPDEQFF

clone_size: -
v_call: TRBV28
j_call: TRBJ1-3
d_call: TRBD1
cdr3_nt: TGTGCCAGCAGTCCCACGGACAGGGGGCTGTACACCATATATTTT
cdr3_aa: CASSPTDRGLYTIYF

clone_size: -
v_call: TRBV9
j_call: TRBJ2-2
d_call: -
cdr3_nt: TGTGCCAGCAGCCTCCGGGGCGGGGAGCTGTTTTTT
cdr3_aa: CASSLRGGELFF

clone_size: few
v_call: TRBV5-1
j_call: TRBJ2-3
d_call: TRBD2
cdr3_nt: TGCGCCAGCAGCTTGGTGGCTAGCGGGCTAGGAGGACCCACAGATACGCAGTATTTT
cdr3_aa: CASSLVASGLGGPTDTQYF

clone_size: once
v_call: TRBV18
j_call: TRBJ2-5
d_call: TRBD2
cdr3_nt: TGTGCCAGCTCGCGGGGGACTACGGGAGCAGGAGAGACCCAGTACTTC
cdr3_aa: CASSRGTTGAGETQYF

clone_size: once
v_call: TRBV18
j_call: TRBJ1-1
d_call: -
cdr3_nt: TGTGCCAGCTCAACACAGGGTAATACGAACACTGAAGCTTTCTTT
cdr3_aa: CASSTQGNTNTEAFF